The present TCR beta chain was sequenced within a study of post-analysis software for immune sequencing data. Study-wide results and limits: F measure clustering grouped samples strongly by preparation batch. A few TRBV segments occurring more often in patients than controls included TRBV5-6, TRBV5-1 and TRBV20-1. Compared with controls, patients showed significantly lower normalized Chao1 diversity.

A note on this clonotype: Its cognate antigen is unknown.

Every TCR beta cDNA library bore unique molecular identifiers. From the PCR reads, TCRdb called clonotypes with MiXCR, one entry per CDR3 protein. Of 450,000 to 700,000 distinct CDR3 sequences in the sample, roughly 46% are singletons; the top ten hold 1.5% to 2%. The V gene lost 5 bases and the J gene lost 4 bases, with 17 bases spanning the gap. This CDR3 spans 15 amino acids. CDR1 is SGHTA, CDR2 FQGTGA, per germline. This TCR was recovered from a girl between 5 and 17 years old with multiple sclerosis. Sequenced input: blood. The rearrangement links TRBV7-3 to TRBJ1-2; D gene uncertain. The CDR3 spells CASSPSGEGIYGYTF. For the CDR3, the DNA is TGTGCCAGCAGCCCCTCAGGCGAGGGCATCTATGGCTACACCTTC.